This T cell receptor beta chain was found in a study of blood T cells in healthy people across ages. Combining a sample-barcoded 5' primer with a J-beta primer mix, a second PCR ran for about 7 to 12 cycles. Via MiXCR, TCRdb re-called the 5' RACE reads, giving one row per CDR3 protein. The table lists hundreds of thousands of distinct CDR3 sequences, 49% of them singletons. Sequenced: blood. The TCR comes from a woman aged 60-75 years in good health.

CDR3 protein: CASSPFPGQGNNQPQHF. The CDR3 DNA is TGTGCCAGCTCACCATTTCCGGGACAGGGGAACAATCAGCCCCAGCATTTT. The rearrangement links TRBV18 to TRBJ1-5; 10 bases fit TRBD1. V was clipped by 2 bases and J by 3 bases; unmatched bases: 7. Germline V gene data show CDR1 as KGHSH and CDR2 as LQKENI. This CDR3 contains 17 residues.